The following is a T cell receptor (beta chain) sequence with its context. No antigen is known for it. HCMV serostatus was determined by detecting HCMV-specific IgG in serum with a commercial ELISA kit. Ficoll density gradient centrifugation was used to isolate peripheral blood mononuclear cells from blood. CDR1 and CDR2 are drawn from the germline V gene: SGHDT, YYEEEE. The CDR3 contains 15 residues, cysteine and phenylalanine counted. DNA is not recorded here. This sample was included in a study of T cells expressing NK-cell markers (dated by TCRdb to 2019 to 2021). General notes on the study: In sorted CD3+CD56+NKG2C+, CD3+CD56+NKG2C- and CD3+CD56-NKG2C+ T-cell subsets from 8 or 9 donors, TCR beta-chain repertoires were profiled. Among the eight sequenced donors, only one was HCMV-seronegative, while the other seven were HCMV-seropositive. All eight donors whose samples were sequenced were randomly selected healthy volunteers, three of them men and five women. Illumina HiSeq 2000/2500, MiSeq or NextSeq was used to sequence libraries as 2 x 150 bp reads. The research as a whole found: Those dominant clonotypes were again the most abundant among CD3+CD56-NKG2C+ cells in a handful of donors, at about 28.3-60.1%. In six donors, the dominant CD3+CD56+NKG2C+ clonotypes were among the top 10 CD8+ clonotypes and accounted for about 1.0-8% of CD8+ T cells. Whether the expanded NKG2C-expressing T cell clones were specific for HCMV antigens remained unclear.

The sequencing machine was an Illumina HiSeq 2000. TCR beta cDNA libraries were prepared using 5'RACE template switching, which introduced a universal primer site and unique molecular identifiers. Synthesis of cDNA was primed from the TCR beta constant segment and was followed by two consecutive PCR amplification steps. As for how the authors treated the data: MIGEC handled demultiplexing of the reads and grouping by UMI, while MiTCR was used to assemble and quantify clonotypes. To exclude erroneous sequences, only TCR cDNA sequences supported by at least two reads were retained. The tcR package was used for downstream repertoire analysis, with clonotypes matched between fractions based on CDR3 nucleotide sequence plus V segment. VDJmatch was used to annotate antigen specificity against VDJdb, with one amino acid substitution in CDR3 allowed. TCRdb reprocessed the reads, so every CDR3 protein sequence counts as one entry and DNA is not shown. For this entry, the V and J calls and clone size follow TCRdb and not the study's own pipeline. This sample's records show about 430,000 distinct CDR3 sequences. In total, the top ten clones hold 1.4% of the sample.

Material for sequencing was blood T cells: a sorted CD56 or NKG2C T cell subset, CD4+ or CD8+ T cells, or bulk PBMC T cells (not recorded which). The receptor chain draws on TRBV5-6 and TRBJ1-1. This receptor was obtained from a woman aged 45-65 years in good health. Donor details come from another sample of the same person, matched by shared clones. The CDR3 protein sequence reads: CASSLAGGGNTEAFF.